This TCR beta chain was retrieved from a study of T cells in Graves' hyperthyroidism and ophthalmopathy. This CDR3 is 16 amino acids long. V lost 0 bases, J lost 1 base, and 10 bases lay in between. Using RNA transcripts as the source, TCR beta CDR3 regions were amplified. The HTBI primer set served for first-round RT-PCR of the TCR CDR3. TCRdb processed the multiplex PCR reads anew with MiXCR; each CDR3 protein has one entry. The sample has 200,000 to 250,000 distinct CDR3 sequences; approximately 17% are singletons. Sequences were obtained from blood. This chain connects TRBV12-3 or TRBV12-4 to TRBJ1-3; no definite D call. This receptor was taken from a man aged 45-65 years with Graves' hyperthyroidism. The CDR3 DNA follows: TGTGCCAGCAGTTTAGCGCAGGCCGCTTCTGGAAACACCATATATTTT. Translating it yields CASSLAQAASGNTIYF.